This T cell receptor beta chain was identified during a study of monozygotic twins with cystic fibrosis. The study, taken as a whole, reports: Clonality was generally low (median around 0.009), higher in the most severe patients. In this small cohort, shared CDR3 numbers showed no association with age, concordance or disease severity. Monozygotic CF twin pairs shared significantly more nucleotide-identical clonotypes than unrelated CF individuals did.

Clones were read by immunoSEQ multiplex PCR, and TCRdb kept only the in-frame ones, dropping some. Here the sample spans approximately 20,000 clones, 75% to 95% being singletons. Comments on this clone: Its cognate antigen is unknown.

The germline CDR1 and CDR2 sequences are GTSNPN and SVGIG (reference sequence). This CDR3 contains 14 residues. Trimming took off 0 bases at V and 2 bases at J, with 10 bases between the two ends. The sequenced material came from blood. The clonotype originates from a girl under 10 years old with cystic fibrosis. The chain links TRBV30 to TRBJ1-1; unclear D gene. The CDR3 sequence: CAWSVSRPNTEAFF. The CDR3 region has the DNA TGTGCCTGGAGTGTGTCACGGCCTAACACTGAAGCTTTCTTT.